The 7 T cell receptor beta chains presented below share a single source sample, sequenced in a study of T cells in Graves' hyperthyroidism and ophthalmopathy. RNA transcripts provided the source from which TCR beta CDR3 regions were amplified. The HTBI primer set drove a first-round RT-PCR of the TCR CDR3. MiXCR, run by TCRdb on the multiplex PCR reads, gives a single entry per CDR3 protein. The sample includes 250,000 to 300,000 distinct CDR3 sequences, roughly 15% of them seen just once. Material for sequencing was blood. The receptor source for this set is a woman in her thirties or forties with Graves' hyperthyroidism that later progressed to Graves' ophthalmopathy.

The rearrangement uses TRBV6-1 and TRBJ2-6; TRBD1 aligns across 7 bases. Germline lookup yields CDR1 MNHNS and CDR2 SASEGT. The CDR3 sequence is 16 residues long. V gave up 2 bases and J gave up 2 bases; unmatched junction bases: 3. CDR3 residues: CASSEFQGAGANVLTF. DNA for the CDR3: TGTGCCAGCAGTGAATTCCAGGGGGCTGGGGCCAACGTCCTGACTTTC.

The chain combines TRBV11-2 with TRBJ2-3; either TRBD1 or TRBD2 may supply D (5 bases each). Germline CDR1 SGHAT, CDR2 FQNNGV. Trimming took 1 base from V and 8 from J, leaving 13 bases between them. The CDR3 has 14 amino acids. The CDR3 bases are TGTGCCAGCAGCTTAGCCGGGGCCGCCGGTACGCAGTATTTT. This sequence encodes CASSLAGAAGTQYF.

This clonotype was recorded many times. This chain joins TRBV10-3 and TRBJ1-6; D is undetermined. Looked up from germline, CDR1 is ENHRY and CDR2 is SYGVKD. Trimming took off 3 bases at V and 0 bases at J, with 6 bases between the two ends. The CDR3 is 15 amino acids. This CDR3 reads CAISDMSSYNSPLHF. The CDR3 region has the DNA TGTGCCATCAGTGACATGAGCTCCTATAATTCACCCCTCCACTTT.

On this clonotype: A much more abundant neighbour one base away suggests this may be a read error. V and J are TRBV13 and TRBJ2-7, with a possible D match to TRBD1 (6 bases). The germline V gene encodes CDR1 PRHDT and CDR2 FYEKMQ (reference sequence). The CDR3 contains 13 residues. Here the CDR3 DNA reads TGTGCCAGCAGCTTTACCAGGGGCTACGGGCAGTACTTC. Translating it yields CASSFTRGYGQYF. The entire variable domain, with the rest obtained from reference TRBV13 and TRBJ2-7, is as follows: AAGVIQSPRHLIKEKRETATLKCYPIPRHDTVYWYQQGPGQDPQFLISFYEKMQSDKGSIPDRFSAQQFSDYHSELNMSSLELGDSALYFCASSFTRGYGQYFGPGTRLTVT.

The J gene is TRBJ2-7, the V gene TRBV6-1; TRBD2 aligns across 7 bases. The germline V gene has CDR1 MNHNS and CDR2 SASEGT. This CDR3 spans 14 amino acids. The J segment lost 2 bases and the V segment lost 8 bases, leaving 9 bases of the junction unmatched. The CDR3 nucleotides read TGTGCCAGCCTCCCAGATGGGACTACCTACGAGCAGTACTTC. Its translation is CASLPDGTTYEQYF.

The table lists this clonotype with a few counts. This chain uses TRBV7-9 with TRBJ2-2, with 8 bases lining up with TRBD1. CDR3 length: 15 residues. Germline CDR1 and CDR2: SEHNR and FQNEAQ (reference sequence). V trimming: 4 bases; J trimming: 6 bases; junction bases outside the gene matches: 7. DNA for the CDR3: TGTGCCAGCAGCTACCAGGACAGGGCCCCCGGGGAGCTGTTTTTT. Amino acid sequence: CASSYQDRAPGELFF.

The chain couples TRBV12-3 or TRBV12-4 to TRBJ1-2; the D is unclear. V shed 7 bases and J shed 4 bases, with 13 bases lying between them. The CDR3 sequence is 13 residues long. CDR3 coding DNA: TGTGCCAGCACCCTTGGGCCCGGCTATGGCTACACCTTC. Its translation: CASTLGPGYGYTF.